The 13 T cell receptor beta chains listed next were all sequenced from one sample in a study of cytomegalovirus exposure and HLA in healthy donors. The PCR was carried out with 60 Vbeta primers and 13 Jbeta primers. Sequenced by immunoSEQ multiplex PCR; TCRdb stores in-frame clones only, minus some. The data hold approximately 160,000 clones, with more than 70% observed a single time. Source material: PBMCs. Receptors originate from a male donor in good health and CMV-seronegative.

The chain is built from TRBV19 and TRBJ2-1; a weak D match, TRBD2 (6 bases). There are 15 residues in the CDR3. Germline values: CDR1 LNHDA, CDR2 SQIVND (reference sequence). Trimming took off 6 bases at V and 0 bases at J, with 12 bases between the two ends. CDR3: CASRISGSSYNEQFF. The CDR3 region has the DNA TGTGCCAGTAGGATCTCCGGGAGCTCCTACAATGAGCAGTTCTTC.

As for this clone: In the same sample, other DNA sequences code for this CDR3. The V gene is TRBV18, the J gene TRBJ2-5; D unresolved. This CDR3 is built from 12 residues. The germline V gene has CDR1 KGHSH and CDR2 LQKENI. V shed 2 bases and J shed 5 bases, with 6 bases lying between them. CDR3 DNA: TGTGCCAGCTCACCATCACGGGAGACCCAGTACTTC. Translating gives CASSPSRETQYF.

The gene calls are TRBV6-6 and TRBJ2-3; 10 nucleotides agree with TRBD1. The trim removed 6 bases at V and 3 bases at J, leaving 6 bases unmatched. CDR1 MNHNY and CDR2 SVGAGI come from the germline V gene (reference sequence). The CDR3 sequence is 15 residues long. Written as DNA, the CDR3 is TGTGCCAGCAGGGGGGACAGGGGCCTTACAGATACGCAGTATTTT. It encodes CASRGDRGLTDTQYF.

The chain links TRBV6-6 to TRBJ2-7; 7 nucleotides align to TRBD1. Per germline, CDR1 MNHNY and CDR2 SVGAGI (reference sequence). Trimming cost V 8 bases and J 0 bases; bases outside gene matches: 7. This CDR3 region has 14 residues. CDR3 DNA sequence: TGTGCCAGCTGTAAGGGGACAGTCTCCTACGAGCAGTACTTC. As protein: CASCKGTVSYEQYF.

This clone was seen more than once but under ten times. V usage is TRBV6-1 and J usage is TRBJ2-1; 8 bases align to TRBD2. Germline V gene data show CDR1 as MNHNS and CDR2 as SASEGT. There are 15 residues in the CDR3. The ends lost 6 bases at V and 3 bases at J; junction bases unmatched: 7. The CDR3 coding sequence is TGTGCCAGCAGGGGCGAGCGGGGGCTCTACAATGAGCAGTTCTTC. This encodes CASRGERGLYNEQFF.

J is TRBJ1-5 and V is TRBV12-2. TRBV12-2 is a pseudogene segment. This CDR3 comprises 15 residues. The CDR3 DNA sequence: TGTGCAAGTCGCTTACGGGGTCATAGCAATCAGCCCCAGCATTTT. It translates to CASRLRGHSNQPQHF.

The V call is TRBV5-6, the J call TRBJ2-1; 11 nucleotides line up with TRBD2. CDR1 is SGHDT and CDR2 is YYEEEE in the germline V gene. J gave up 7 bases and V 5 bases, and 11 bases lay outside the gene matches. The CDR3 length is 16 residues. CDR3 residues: CASSPTTSGRWNEQFF. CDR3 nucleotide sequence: TGTGCCAGCAGTCCTACTACTAGCGGGAGATGGAATGAGCAGTTCTTC.

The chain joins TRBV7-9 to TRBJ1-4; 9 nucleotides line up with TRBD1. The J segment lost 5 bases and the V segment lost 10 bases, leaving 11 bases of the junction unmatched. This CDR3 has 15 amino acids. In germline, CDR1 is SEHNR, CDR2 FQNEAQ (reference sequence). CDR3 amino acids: CANQALGTGNEKLFF. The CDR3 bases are TGTGCCAACCAGGCCCTCGGGACAGGGAATGAAAAACTGTTTTTT.

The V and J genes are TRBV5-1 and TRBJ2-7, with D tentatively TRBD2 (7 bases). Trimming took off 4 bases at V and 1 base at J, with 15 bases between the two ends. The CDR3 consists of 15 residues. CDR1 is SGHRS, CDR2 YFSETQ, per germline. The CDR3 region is CASSPPAGASYEQYF. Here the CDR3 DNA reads TGCGCCAGCAGCCCGCCGGCGGGGGCATCCTACGAGCAGTACTTC. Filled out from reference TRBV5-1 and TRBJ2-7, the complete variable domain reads KAGVTQTPRYLIKTRGQQVTLSCSPISGHRSVSWYQQTPGQGLQFLFEYFSETQRNKGNFPGRFSGRQFSNSRSEMNVSTLELGDSALYLCASSPPAGASYEQYFGPGTRLTVT.

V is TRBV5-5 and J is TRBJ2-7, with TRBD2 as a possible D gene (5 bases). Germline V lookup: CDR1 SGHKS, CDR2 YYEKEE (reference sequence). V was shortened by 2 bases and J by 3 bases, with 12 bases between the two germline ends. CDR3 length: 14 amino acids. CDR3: CASSFSPGLYEQYF. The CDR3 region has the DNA TGTGCCAGCAGCTTTTCCCCCGGACTCTACGAGCAGTACTTC.

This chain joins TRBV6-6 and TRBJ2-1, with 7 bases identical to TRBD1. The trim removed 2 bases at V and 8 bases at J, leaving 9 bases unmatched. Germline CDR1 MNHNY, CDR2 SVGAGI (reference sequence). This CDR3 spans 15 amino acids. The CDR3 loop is CASSYGQADRHEQFF. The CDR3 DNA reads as TGTGCCAGCAGTTACGGACAGGCTGACCGTCATGAGCAGTTCTTC.

CDR3 region: CASSLGGVQGASEKLFF. The CDR3 nucleotides are TGTGCCAGCAGCTTGGGAGGGGTACAGGGGGCCAGTGAAAAACTGTTTTTT. The chain recombines TRBV5-4 with TRBJ1-4; 9 bases are a match to TRBD1. CDR3 length equals 17 residues. CDR1 and CDR2 (germline): SGHNT, YYREEE (reference sequence). V dropped 0 bases and J dropped 7; count of bases not matched to a gene: 10.

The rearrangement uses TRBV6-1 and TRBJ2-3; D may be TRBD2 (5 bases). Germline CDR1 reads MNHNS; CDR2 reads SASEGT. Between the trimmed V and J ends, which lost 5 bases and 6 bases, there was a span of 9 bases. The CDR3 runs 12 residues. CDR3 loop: CASSPTSDTQYF. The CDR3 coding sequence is TGTGCCAGCAGTCCCACTAGTGATACGCAGTATTTT.